The sample holds a few counts of the clone carrying this T cell receptor beta chain. Antigen specificity is unknown. This sample is drawn from a study of beta chain features in type 1 diabetes. cDNA synthesis used the whole RNA isolate, giving expressed TCRB sequences. The average output of naive, central memory and regulatory T cell samples was about 3.57 million reads. The repertoire was sequenced with immunoSEQ multiplex PCR; TCRdb's copy has only in-frame clones and lacks some. Of some 370,000 clones listed, 8.5% to 10% are singletons. The ends were cut back, 4 bases at V and 0 bases at J, with 23 bases in the middle. Germline V lookup: CDR1 SGHRS, CDR2 YFSETQ. This CDR3 comprises 19 residues. Overall study results and limits: A greater similarity of naive, central memory and Treg TCRB repertoires was seen among patients than among healthy donors. In every one of the four CD4+ subsets, TCRB CDR3s were moderately but significantly shorter in Type 1 diabetes patients.

This receptor was taken from a man aged 25-45 years with type 1 diabetes. The source material was central memory CD4+ T cells from blood. This sequence joins TRBV5-1 and TRBJ2-4; D gene ambiguous. Here the CDR3 reads CASSPNLPSGPLAKNIQYF. The DNA of the CDR3 is TGCGCCAGCAGCCCGAACCTACCATCAGGTCCGCTAGCCAAAAACATTCAGTACTTC.